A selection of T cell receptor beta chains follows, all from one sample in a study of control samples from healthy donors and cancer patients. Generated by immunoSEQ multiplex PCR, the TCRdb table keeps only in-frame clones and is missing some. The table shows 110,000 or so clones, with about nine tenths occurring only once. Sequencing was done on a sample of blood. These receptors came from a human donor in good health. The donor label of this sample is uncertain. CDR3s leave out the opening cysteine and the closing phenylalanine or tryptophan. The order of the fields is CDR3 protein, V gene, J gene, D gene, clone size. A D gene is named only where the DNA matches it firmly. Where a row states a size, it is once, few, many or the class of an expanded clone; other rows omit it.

AVQLLGKAF	TRBV25-1	TRBJ1-1	-	-
ASSPNGQGANTQY	TRBV18	TRBJ2-3	TRBD1	once
ASSASSYEQY	TRBV2	TRBJ2-7	-	-
ASSELRGGNQPQH	TRBV6-1	TRBJ1-5	-	-
ASSLWGRGELF	TRBV7-2	TRBJ2-2	-	-
ASSFGSGVETQY	TRBV5-1	TRBJ2-5	TRBD2	once
ASSFRMGAGGELF	TRBV28	TRBJ2-2	-	-
SASRGGSLSYEQY	TRBV20-1	TRBJ2-7	TRBD2	-
ASSYSGIYNEQF	TRBV6-2/TRBV6-3	TRBJ2-1	TRBD2	-
ASSPSQVRTGELF	TRBV11-3	TRBJ2-2	-	-
ASSERGIALGEQF	TRBV10-2	TRBJ2-1	-	-
ASTASADRPLH	TRBV6-5	TRBJ1-6	-	-
ASIPRDRARNAEAF	TRBV19	TRBJ1-1	TRBD1	-
ASIRAGAGELF	TRBV2	TRBJ2-2	-	-
ASSFLGNSPLH	TRBV7-2	TRBJ1-6	-	-
ASAPVEAAYGYT	TRBV7-9	TRBJ1-2	-	-
AISEGVGTGARNQPQH	TRBV10-3	TRBJ1-5	-	-
ASREQSGFANYGYT	TRBV6-4	TRBJ1-2	-	-
ASRMGTGNTEAF	TRBV3-1/TRBV3-2	TRBJ1-1	-	-
ASSLTGGNTEAF	TRBV7-9	TRBJ1-1	TRBD1	-
ASSEFSAVDGYT	TRBV6-1	TRBJ1-2	-	-
ASREGLFSYEQY	TRBV6-5	TRBJ2-7	-	-
ASSSPGRGDIEKLF	TRBV9	TRBJ1-4	-	-
ASSSQETHTDTQY	TRBV28	TRBJ2-3	-	-
ATSRDRGNTEAF	TRBV15	TRBJ1-1	-	once
ASSLGPEKLF	TRBV6-6	TRBJ1-4	-	-
ASSHTNTDTQY	TRBV12-3/TRBV12-4	TRBJ2-3	-	once
ASSQGQGDQGAF	TRBV3-1/TRBV3-2	TRBJ1-1	TRBD1	once
ASSYSTWASPLH	TRBV6-5	TRBJ1-6	-	-
ASSSQETQY	TRBV9	TRBJ2-5	-	-
ASRPQWDSPLH	TRBV5-1	TRBJ1-6	-	-
ASSQPGDLNYEQY	TRBV23-1	TRBJ2-7	-	-
ASSLSRGYTEAF	TRBV7-9	TRBJ1-1	-	-
ASSGPPGGAMAEAF	TRBV2	TRBJ1-1	-	-
ASSLGGVGTDTQY	TRBV5-1	TRBJ2-3	-	-
ASRTGDSNYGYT	TRBV6-5	TRBJ1-2	TRBD1	-